Sequencing of this T cell receptor (beta chain) was carried out in a study of beta chain features in type 1 diabetes. Study at large: Comparable age, gender and cell yields were observed in patients relative to healthy donors. Findings and limits, study-wide: The study found fewer insertions and more deletions at VDJ junctions in type 1 diabetes patients. A possible short-template PCR bias applies equally to patients and controls.

The CDR3 totals 15 residues. The germline CDR1 and CDR2 sequences are SGHNT and YENEEA. Trimming pared 1 base from V and 5 bases from J, leaving 12 bases between. This clone was seen a handful of times. The antigen remains undetermined. Other DNA sequences in the sample encode the same CDR3. All of the isolated RNA was reverse transcribed, so expressed TCRB transcripts were sequenced. Sequenced by immunoSEQ multiplex PCR; TCRdb stores in-frame clones only, minus some. This sample yields 900,000 or so clones, of which about a sixth are seen a single time; 0.023% belongs to the top ten. This rearrangement joins TRBV11-3 to TRBJ2-1; tentative D call: TRBD2 (6 bases). The origin of this receptor is a young woman in good health. Material for sequencing was naive CD4+ T cells from blood. The CDR3 DNA reads TGTGCCAGCAGCTTAGTGGGGGGAGCCAACAATGAGCAGTTCTTC. This gives the protein CASSLVGGANNEQFF.